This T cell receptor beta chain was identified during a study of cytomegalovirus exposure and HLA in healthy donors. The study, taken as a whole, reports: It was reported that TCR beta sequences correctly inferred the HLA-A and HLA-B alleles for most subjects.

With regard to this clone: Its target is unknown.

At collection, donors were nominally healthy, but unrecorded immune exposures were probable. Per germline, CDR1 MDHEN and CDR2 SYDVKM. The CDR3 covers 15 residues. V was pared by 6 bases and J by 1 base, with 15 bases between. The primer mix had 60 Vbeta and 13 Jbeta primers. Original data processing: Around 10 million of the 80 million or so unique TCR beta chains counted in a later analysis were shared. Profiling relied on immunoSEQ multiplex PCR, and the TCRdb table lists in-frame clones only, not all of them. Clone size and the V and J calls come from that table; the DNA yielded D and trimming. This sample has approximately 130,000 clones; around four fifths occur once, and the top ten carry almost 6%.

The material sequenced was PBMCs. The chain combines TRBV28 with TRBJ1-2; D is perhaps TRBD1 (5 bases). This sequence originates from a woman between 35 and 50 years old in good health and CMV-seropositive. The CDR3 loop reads CASRTGGVGNYGYTF. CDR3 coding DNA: TGTGCCAGCAGGACGGGAGGGGTTGGTAACTATGGCTACACCTTC.